This section outlines one TCR beta chain sequence together with its context. Its target is not known. The CDR3 consists of 16 residues. V was pared by 5 bases and J by 0 bases, with 9 bases of the junction left unmatched. From germline, CDR1 is SGHTA and CDR2 FQGNSA. These data belong to a study of T cell responses to AZD1222 COVID-19 vaccine. Study observations and caveats: The study reported that nearly half of spike-specific TCRs target unmutated variant regions.

Data came from immunoSEQ multiplex PCR; TCRdb stores just in-frame clones and leaves some out. The sample includes 150,000 to 180,000 clones, roughly 90% seen only once; the top ten take over 15%. The V gene is TRBV7-2, the J gene TRBJ1-1, with TRBD1 matching over 7 bases. The sequences come from peripheral blood, collected on day 0 of AZD1222 vaccination. The TCR comes from an adult in good health. The CDR3 is CASSLVGGQMNTEAFF. The CDR3 DNA follows: TGTGCCAGCAGCCTAGTTGGGGGACAGATGAACACTGAAGCTTTCTTT.